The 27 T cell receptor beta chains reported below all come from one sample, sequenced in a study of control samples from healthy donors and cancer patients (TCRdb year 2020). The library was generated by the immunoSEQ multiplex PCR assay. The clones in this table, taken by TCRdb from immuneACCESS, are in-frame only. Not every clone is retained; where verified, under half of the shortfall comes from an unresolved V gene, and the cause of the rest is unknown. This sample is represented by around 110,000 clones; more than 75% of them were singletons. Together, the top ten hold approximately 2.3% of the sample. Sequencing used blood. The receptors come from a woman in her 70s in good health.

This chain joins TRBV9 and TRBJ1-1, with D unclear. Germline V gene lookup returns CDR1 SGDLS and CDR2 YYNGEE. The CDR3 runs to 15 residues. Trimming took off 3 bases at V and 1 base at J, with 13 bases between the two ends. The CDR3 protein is CASSENPGSNTEAFF. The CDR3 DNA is TGTGCCAGCAGCGAAAACCCGGGGTCGAACACTGAAGCTTTCTTT. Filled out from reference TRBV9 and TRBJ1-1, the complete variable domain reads DSGVTQTPKHLITATGQRVTLRCSPRSGDLSVYWYQQSLDQGLQFLIQYYNGEERAKGNILERFSAQQFPDLHSELNLSSLELGDSALYFCASSENPGSNTEAFFGQGTRLTVV.

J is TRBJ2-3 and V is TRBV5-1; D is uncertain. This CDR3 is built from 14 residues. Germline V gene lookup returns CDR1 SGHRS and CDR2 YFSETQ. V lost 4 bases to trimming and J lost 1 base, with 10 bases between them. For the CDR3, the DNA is TGCGCCAGCAGCCAAAGTTCAGGCACAGATACGCAGTATTTT. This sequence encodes CASSQSSGTDTQYF.

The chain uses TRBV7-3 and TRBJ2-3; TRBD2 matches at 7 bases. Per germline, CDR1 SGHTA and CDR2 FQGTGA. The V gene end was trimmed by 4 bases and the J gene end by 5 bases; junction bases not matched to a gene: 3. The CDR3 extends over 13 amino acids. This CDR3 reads CASSSGGVDTQYF. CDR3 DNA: TGTGCCAGCAGCTCTGGGGGGGTAGATACGCAGTATTTT.

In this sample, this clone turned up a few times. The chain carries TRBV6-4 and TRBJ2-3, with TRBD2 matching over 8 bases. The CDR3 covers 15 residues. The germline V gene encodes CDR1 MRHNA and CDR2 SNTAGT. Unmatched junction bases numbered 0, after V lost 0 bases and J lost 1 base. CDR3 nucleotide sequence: TGTGCCAGCAGTGACTCTAGCGGGGGCACAGATACGCAGTATTTT. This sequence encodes CASSDSSGGTDTQYF.

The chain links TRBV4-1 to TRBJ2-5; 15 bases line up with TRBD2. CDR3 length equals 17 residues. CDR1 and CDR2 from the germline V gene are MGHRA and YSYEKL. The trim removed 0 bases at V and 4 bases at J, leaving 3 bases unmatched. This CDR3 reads CASSQDRTSGGGETQYF. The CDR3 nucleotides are TGCGCCAGCAGCCAAGACCGGACTAGCGGGGGGGGAGAGACCCAGTACTTC.

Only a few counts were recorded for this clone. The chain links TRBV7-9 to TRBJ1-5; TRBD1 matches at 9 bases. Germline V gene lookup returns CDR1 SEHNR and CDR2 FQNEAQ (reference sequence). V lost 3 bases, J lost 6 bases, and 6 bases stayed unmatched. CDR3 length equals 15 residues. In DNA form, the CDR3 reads TGTGCCAGCAGCTTCTCGACAGGGGGTGGTCAGCCCCAGCATTTT. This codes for CASSFSTGGGQPQHF.

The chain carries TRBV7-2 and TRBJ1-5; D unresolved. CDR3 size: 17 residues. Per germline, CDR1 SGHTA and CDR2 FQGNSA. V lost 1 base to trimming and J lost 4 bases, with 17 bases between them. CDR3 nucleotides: TGTGCCAGCAGCTTAGAAGTATGGTGGCAGGTGAATCAGCCCCAGCATTTT. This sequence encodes CASSLEVWWQVNQPQHF.

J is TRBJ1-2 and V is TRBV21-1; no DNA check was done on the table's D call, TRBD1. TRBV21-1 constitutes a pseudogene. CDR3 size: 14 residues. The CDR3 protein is CASSKGGRAYGYTF. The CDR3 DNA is TGTGCCAGCAGCAAAGGGGGCAGGGCCTACGGCTACACCTTC.

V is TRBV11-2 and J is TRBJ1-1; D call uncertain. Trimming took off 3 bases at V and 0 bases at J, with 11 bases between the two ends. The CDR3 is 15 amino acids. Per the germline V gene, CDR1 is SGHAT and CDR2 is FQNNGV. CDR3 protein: CASSFGQTMNTEAFF. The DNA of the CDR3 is TGTGCCAGCAGCTTTGGTCAGACTATGAACACTGAAGCTTTCTTT.

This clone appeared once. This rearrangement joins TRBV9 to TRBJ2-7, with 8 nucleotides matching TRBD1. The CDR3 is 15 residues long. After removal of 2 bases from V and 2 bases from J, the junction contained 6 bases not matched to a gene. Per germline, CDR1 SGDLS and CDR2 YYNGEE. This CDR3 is CASSVHRDRTYEQYF. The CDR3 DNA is TGTGCCAGCAGCGTCCACAGGGACAGGACCTACGAGCAGTACTTC.

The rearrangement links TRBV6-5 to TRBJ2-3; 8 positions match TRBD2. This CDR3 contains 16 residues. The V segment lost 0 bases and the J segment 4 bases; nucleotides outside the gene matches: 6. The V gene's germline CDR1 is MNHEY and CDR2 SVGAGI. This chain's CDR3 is CASSYSIGGGSDTQYF. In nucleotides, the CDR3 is TGTGCCAGCAGTTACTCGATCGGCGGGGGGTCAGATACGCAGTATTTT.

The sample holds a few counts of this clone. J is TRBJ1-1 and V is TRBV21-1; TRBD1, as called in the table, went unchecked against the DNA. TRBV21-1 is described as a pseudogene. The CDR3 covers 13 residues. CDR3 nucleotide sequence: TGTGCCAGCACCCCAGGAGGGACAGGTCAAGCTTTCTTT. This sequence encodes CASTPGGTGQAFF.

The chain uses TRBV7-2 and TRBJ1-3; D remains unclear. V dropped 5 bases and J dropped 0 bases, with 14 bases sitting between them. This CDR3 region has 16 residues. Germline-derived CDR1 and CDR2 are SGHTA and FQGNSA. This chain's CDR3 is CASSPPDGASGNTIYF. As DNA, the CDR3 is TGTGCCAGCAGCCCACCAGACGGTGCCTCTGGAAACACCATATATTTT.

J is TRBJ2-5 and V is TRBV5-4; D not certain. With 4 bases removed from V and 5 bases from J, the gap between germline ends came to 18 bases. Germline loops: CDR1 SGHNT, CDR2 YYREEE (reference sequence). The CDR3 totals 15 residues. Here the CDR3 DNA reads TGTGCCAGCAGCCCTCACACTAAATCGGGTGAGACCCAGTACTTC. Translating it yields CASSPHTKSGETQYF.

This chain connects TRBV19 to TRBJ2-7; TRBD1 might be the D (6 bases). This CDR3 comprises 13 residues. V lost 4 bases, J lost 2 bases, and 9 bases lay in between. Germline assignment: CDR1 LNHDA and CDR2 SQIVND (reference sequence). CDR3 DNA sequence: TGTGCCAGTAGTAAGAACAGGGCCTACGAGCAGTACTTC. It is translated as CASSKNRAYEQYF.

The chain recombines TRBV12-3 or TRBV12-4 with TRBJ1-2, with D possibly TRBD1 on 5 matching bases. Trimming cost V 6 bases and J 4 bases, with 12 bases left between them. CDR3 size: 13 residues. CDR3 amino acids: CASSRGTAYGYTF. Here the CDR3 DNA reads TGTGCCAGCAGCCGTGGGACGGCCTATGGCTACACCTTC.

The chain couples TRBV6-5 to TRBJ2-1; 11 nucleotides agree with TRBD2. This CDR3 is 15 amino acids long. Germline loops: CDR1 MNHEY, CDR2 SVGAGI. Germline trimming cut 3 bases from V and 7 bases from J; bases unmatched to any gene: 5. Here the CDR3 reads CASSYLAGGTNEQFF. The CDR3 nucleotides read TGTGCCAGCAGTTATCTAGCGGGGGGTACGAATGAGCAGTTCTTC.

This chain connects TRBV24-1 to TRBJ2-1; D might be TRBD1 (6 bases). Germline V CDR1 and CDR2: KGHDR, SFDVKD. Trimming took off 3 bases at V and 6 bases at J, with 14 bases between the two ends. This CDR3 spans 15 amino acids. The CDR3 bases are TGTGCCACCAGTGATATAGGGGGTAATCTCAATGAGCAGTTCTTC. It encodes CATSDIGGNLNEQFF.

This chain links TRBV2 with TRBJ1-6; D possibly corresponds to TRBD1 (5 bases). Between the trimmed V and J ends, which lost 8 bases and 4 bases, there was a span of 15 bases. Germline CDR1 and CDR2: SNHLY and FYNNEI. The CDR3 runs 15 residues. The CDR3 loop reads CASLPGPLYNSPLHF. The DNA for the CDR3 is TGTGCCAGCCTACCGGGACCTCTTTATAATTCACCCCTCCACTTT.

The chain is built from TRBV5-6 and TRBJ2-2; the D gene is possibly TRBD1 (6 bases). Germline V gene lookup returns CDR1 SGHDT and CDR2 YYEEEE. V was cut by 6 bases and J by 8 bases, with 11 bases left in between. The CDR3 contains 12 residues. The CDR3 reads CASNPGVGELFF. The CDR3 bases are TGTGCCAGCAACCCAGGGGTAGGGGAGCTGTTTTTT.

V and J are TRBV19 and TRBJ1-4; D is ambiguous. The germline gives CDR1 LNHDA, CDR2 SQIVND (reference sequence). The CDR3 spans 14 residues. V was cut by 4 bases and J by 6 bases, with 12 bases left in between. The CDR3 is CASSTRVLDEKLFF. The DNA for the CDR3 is TGTGCCAGTAGTACGAGGGTTTTGGATGAAAAACTGTTTTTT.

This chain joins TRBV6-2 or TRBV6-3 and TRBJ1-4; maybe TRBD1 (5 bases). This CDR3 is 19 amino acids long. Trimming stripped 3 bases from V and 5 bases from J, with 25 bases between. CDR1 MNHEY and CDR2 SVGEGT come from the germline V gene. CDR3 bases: TGTGCCAGCAGTTATGAAGTCTCGCGGCAGGGATGGGCAAATGAAAAACTGTTTTTT. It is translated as CASSYEVSRQGWANEKLFF.

The CDR3 DNA sequence: TGTGCCAGCAGCTTGGTTGTAAATAGCAATCAGCCCCAGCATTTT. It specifies CASSLVVNSNQPQHF. The gene calls are TRBV5-8 and TRBJ1-5; D gene uncertain. CDR3 length: 15 amino acids. CDR1 is SGHTS and CDR2 is YDEGEE in the germline V gene. V lost 0 bases, J lost 0 bases, and 7 bases lay in between.

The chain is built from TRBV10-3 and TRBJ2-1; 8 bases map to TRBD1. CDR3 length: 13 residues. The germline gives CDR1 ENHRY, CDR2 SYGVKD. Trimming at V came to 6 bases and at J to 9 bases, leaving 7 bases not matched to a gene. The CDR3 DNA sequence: TGTGCCATCAGCCAGACAGGGGTAACTGAGCAGTTCTTC. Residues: CAISQTGVTEQFF.

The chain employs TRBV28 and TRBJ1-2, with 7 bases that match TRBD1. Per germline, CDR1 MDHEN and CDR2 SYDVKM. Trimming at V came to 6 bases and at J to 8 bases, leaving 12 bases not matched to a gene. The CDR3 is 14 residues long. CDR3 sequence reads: CASSSWDSRRGYTF. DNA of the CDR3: TGTGCCAGCAGCTCATGGGACAGCCGGCGGGGCTACACCTTC.

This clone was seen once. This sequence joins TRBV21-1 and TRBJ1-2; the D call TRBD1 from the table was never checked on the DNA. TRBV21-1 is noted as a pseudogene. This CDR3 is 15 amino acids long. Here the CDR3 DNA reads TGTGCCAGCAGCCCAGACAGGAGCTCTAACTATGGCTACACCTTC. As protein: CASSPDRSSNYGYTF.

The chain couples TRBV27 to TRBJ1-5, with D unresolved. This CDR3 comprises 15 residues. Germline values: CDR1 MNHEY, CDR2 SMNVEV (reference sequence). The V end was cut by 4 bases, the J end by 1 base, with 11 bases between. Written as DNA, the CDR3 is TGTGCCAGCAGTTCAACTGGGTTGAGCAATCAGCCCCAGCATTTT. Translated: CASSSTGLSNQPQHF.